Sequencing of this T cell receptor beta chain was carried out in a study of T cells in Graves' hyperthyroidism and ophthalmopathy (dated by TCRdb to about 2019). A note on the overall study: Peripheral blood was collected at initial diagnosis, before any treatment. A discovery cohort of fewer than 110 patients, about 44 with Graves' ophthalmopathy and 57 with stable Graves' hyperthyroidism, was used to find distinguishing TCR V-J signatures. Prospective prediction of ophthalmopathy was tested in an independent validation cohort of approximately 18 hyperthyroidism patients and 17 patients who later progressed to ophthalmopathy. The 75 to 100 discovery patients were randomly split 7:3 into training and test sets. In over five Graves' hyperthyroidism patients, the study also compared T-cell repertoires from thyroid tissue with T-cell repertoires from blood. Once sampling was done, hyperthyroidism patients were given methimazole at a starting dose of 30 mg daily, whereas ophthalmopathy patients were given high-dose intravenous methylprednisolone. The paper reports TCR Vbeta CDR3 sequencing of 140 or so peripheral blood samples: under 45 ophthalmopathy, fewer than 80 hyperthyroidism and roughly 17 progressor patients.

After removal of 8 bases from V and 2 bases from J, the junction retains 10 bases not matched to a gene. The CDR3 runs 16 residues from the cysteine to the phenylalanine. Only the CDR3 DNA is retained, 48 bases long and in frame from the first base. The CDR1 and CDR2 encoded by the germline V gene (reference sequence) are MNHEY and SMNVEV. On this clonotype itself: This clone's antigen is unknown. Base quality data are lacking; no much larger clone is found one base away.

Amplification of TCR beta CDR3 regions was carried out from RNA transcripts. The TCR CDR3 was subjected to a first round of RT-PCR using the HTBI primer set and the Qiagen OneStep RT-PCR kit. The libraries were constructed in a second round of multiplex PCR and then size-selected and purified. Sequencing of the libraries was done on an Illumina HiSeq2000 using paired-end 100 bp reads. The authors' analysis ran thus. SOAPnuke was used to process the raw data, with reads discarded if the reads contained adapters or uncalled bases, had a mean Phred below 15, or lacked an exact constant-primer or identifier match. COPE v1.2.5 was used to merge the high-quality paired reads, and each unique nucleotide sequence was defined as a clonotype. MiTCR v1.1 was used to align clonotypes to the IMGT TRBV, TRBD and TRBJ reference segments. Only V-J combinations with frequency above 0.0001, covering 99% to 99.2% of repertoires, were analysed. The TCS score was defined as F50 (clonal expansion) divided by E x V (chaos), with BLOSUM62-based TCRdist calculated between CDR3 peptides within each V-J. Welch's t-statistics and random forest reduced some 510 V-J features to about 13, which were used in a naive Bayes classifier (R e1071). TCRdb passed the public sequencing reads through fastp at Q25 and MiXCR, retaining productive beta sequences. For every CDR3 protein sequence, its rows merge into one entry that carries the most common genes and DNA. The V and J calls were determined by TCRdb, not by the authors. A total of some 180,000 distinct CDR3 sequences appear in this sample, around 17% of them only once. Of the sample, roughly 49% is held by the ten largest clones.

Overall results and qualifications from the work: Sample size was not statistically predetermined, and blinding of investigators to group allocation was not performed. A 13 V-J signature model separated ophthalmopathy from stable hyperthyroidism, with over 85% sensitivity and about 81% specificity in cross-validation and 80%/75% in testing. In validation, progression to ophthalmopathy was predicted by the model with approximately 67% sensitivity and just over 72% specificity, a median of approximately 6.5 months before onset. Most expanded thyroid clonotypes (frequency above 0.001) were also found in blood, which suggests that blood repertoires may mirror thyroid immune responses.

Stable Graves' hyperthyroidism was defined as the absence of progression to ophthalmopathy over 18 months of follow-up. Hyperthyroidism patients were newly diagnosed, with disease duration under 2 months, and aged 18 to 65 years. Exclusion was applied to patients with uncontrolled infections, other autoimmune diseases, pregnancy or lactation. Clinical symptoms, serum thyroxine and TRAb, thyroid ultrasound, and orbital computed tomography formed the basis for the diagnoses. Ficoll-Paque density gradient centrifugation was used to isolate PBMCs from under 11 ml of fresh peripheral blood. Trizol reagent was used to extract total RNA, and RNA quality was then checked on an Agilent 2100 Bioanalyzer.

The sequence derives from a woman aged 45-60 years with Graves' hyperthyroidism. The chain joins TRBV27 to TRBJ2-1; 9 middle bases align to TRBD2. Sequencing was performed on blood. At the DNA level, the sequence is TGTGCCAGCGGGCAGAGCGGGAGGAGTCCCTACAATGAGCAGTTCTTC. It specifies CASGQSGRSPYNEQFF.